The entry that follows covers one T cell receptor beta chain sequence. The antigen remains undetermined. This sample was included in a study of CD8 T cells in ankylosing spondylitis. By quantitative 5'-RACE with molecular barcodes, the TCR beta libraries were made. MiXCR, run by TCRdb on the 5' RACE reads, gives a single entry per CDR3 protein. In the table there are around 120,000 distinct CDR3 sequences, less than 25% of which are singletons. Trimming cost V 3 bases and J 4 bases, with 12 bases left between them. Germline V lookup: CDR1 DFQATT, CDR2 SNEGSKA (reference sequence). This CDR3 has 13 amino acids. Study-wide results and limits: Ankylosing spondylitis blood appeared to carry a characteristic TCR beta motif of roughly eight highly homologous variants.

Input material: synovial fluid, either unsorted or a sorted T cell fraction (not recorded which). The chain links TRBV20-1 to TRBJ2-5; possibly TRBD1 for D (6 bases). The receptor was isolated from a male donor with ankylosing spondylitis. The CDR3 sequence is CSARGALTETQYF. The CDR3 bases are TGCAGTGCTAGGGGGGCCCTGACAGAGACCCAGTACTTC.